Shown below are 25 T cell receptor beta chains from a single sample sequenced in a study of T cells in narcolepsy. Repertoires were generated with immunoSEQ multiplex PCR, while TCRdb's copy carries only in-frame clones and drops some. The sample has about 30,000 clones, around 79% seen once. The source material was CD45RA- memory CD4+ T cells from PBMCs. These TCRs come from a human donor with narcolepsy.

This chain uses TRBV5-1 with TRBJ2-1; perhaps D is TRBD1 or TRBD2 (6 bases each). Deletions cut 3 bases from V and 5 bases from J, with 15 bases between. The CDR3 sequence is 15 residues long. The germline CDR1 and CDR2 sequences are SGHRS and YFSETQ. CDR3 in amino acids: CASSSGHAGNNEQFF. The DNA for the CDR3 is TGCGCCAGCAGCTCGGGACACGCGGGAAACAATGAGCAGTTCTTC.

This chain joins TRBV19 and TRBJ2-7; D not resolved. The CDR3 runs to 14 residues. Germline lookup yields CDR1 LNHDA and CDR2 SQIVND (reference sequence). Between the trimmed V and J ends, which lost 6 bases and 2 bases, there was a span of 14 bases. The CDR3 coding sequence is TGTGCCAGTAGAACCAGGCTAGGTCCCTACGAGCAGTACTTC. Translated: CASRTRLGPYEQYF.

The chain has TRBV19 and TRBJ2-5; D call uncertain. This CDR3 is built from 12 residues. V shed 2 bases and J shed 4 bases, with 5 bases lying between them. Germline CDR1 LNHDA, CDR2 SQIVND (reference sequence). Here the CDR3 DNA reads TGTGCCAGTAGTATATCTGGAGAGACCCAGTACTTC. Translating it yields CASSISGETQYF.

The V and J genes are TRBV5-4 and TRBJ2-7; TRBD2 agrees at 12 bases. V shed 4 bases, J shed 2 bases, and the junction held 7 bases outside the gene matches. This CDR3 comprises 16 residues. Germline CDR1 and CDR2: SGHNT and YYREEE (reference sequence). The CDR3 nucleotides read TGTGCCAGCAGCCTCGAACTAGCGGGAGGTACCTACGAGCAGTACTTC. Its translation is CASSLELAGGTYEQYF.

The chain is built from TRBV19 and TRBJ1-1, with no clear D. The CDR3 consists of 15 residues. V shed 4 bases and J shed 1 base, with 13 bases lying between them. Germline V gene lookup returns CDR1 LNHDA and CDR2 SQIVND (reference sequence). The CDR3, as DNA: TGTGCCAGTAGTACGAAGTATACCCCGAACACTGAAGCTTTCTTT. It translates to CASSTKYTPNTEAFF.

The chain recombines TRBV28 with TRBJ2-7; 7 bases line up with TRBD1. CDR3 length equals 14 residues. V was pared by 5 bases and J by 5 bases, with 9 bases of the junction left unmatched. From germline, CDR1 is MDHEN and CDR2 SYDVKM. The CDR3 region has the DNA TGTGCCAGCAGTCGACAGGGTGTAAGGAACGAGCAGTACTTC. It specifies CASSRQGVRNEQYF.

The table lists this clone with a count of one. This chain links TRBV28 with TRBJ2-2; D might be TRBD1 (5 bases). The CDR3 loop spans 11 amino acids. The V and J ends lost 3 bases and 9 bases respectively, with 5 bases between them. Germline CDR1 MDHEN, CDR2 SYDVKM. DNA for the CDR3: TGTGCCAGCAGTTTGGACAGGGAGCTGTTTTTT. Translating gives CASSLDRELFF.

V and J are TRBV5-1 and TRBJ2-7; no clear D. There are 14 residues in the CDR3. The V end was cut by 0 bases, the J end by 5 bases, with 12 bases between. The germline V gene has CDR1 SGHRS and CDR2 YFSETQ. CDR3 in amino acids: CASSLAPPQNEQYF. As DNA, the CDR3 is TGCGCCAGCAGCTTGGCCCCCCCACAGAACGAGCAGTACTTC.

The chain links TRBV6-5 to TRBJ2-3; possible D gene TRBD2, 6 bases. Per the germline V gene, CDR1 is MNHEY and CDR2 is SVGAGI. This CDR3 is built from 13 residues. V lost 2 bases and J lost 4, with 7 bases in between. The CDR3 bases are TGTGCCAGCAGTTACGCTAGCGCAGATACGCAGTATTTT. Translated: CASSYASADTQYF.

This clone has just a few counts. V gene TRBV10-2 combines with J gene TRBJ2-7; unclear D gene. CDR1 and CDR2 from the germline V gene are WSHSY and SAAADI. The CDR3 totals 11 residues. V lost 4 bases and J 6 bases, leaving 7 bases between the germline ends. Here the CDR3 reads CASSVQSEQYF. The DNA for the CDR3 is TGCGCCAGCAGTGTGCAGAGCGAGCAGTACTTC.

This clone occurred once. The genes are TRBV4-2 and TRBJ2-1; the D gene is possibly TRBD2 (5 bases). This CDR3 is 15 amino acids long. V was trimmed by 0 bases and J by 6 bases, leaving 12 bases between them. The germline V gene encodes CDR1 LGHNA and CDR2 YNFKEQ. CDR3 region: CASSQDMLLVNEQFF. CDR3 DNA: TGTGCCAGCAGCCAAGATATGTTACTAGTCAATGAGCAGTTCTTC.

The sample holds one count of this clone. The chain uses TRBV7-2 and TRBJ1-5, with D unresolved. The CDR3 spans 17 residues. V gave up 1 base and J gave up 6 bases, with 19 bases separating them. Germline loops: CDR1 SGHTA, CDR2 FQGNSA. For the CDR3, the DNA is TGTGCCAGCAGCTTAGTACCGGCGGGATTGGGAGGTCAGCCCCAGCATTTT. Protein: CASSLVPAGLGGQPQHF.

The rearrangement uses TRBV5-6 and TRBJ2-3; D possibly corresponds to TRBD1 (6 bases). V was pared by 4 bases and J by 2 bases, with 14 bases between. This CDR3 is built from 15 residues. Germline loops: CDR1 SGHDT, CDR2 YYEEEE. CDR3 in DNA: TGTGCCAGCAGCCTTCTGGGGGCGCCCACAGATACGCAGTATTTT. Amino acid sequence: CASSLLGAPTDTQYF.

This clone was counted a single time. The rearrangement links TRBV5-4 to TRBJ2-1, with 13 bases that match TRBD2. The V segment lost 4 bases and the J segment 8 bases; nucleotides outside the gene matches: 6. This CDR3 contains 15 residues. The germline V gene has CDR1 SGHNT and CDR2 YYREEE (reference sequence). This chain's CDR3 is CASSLGTSGIYEQFF. CDR3 nucleotide sequence: TGTGCCAGCAGCCTAGGGACTAGCGGGATCTATGAGCAGTTCTTC.

Only a few counts were recorded for this clone. The chain has TRBV7-2 and TRBJ2-7; 10 positions agree with TRBD2. The CDR3 length is 15 residues. The germline V gene encodes CDR1 SGHTA and CDR2 FQGNSA. J gave up 6 bases and V 4 bases, and 9 bases lay outside the gene matches. Here the CDR3 DNA reads TGTGCCAGCAGCTCCCAGCGGGAGGGCGTCCGCGAGCAGTACTTC. Its protein is CASSSQREGVREQYF.

This clone has a single count. J is TRBJ2-1 and V is TRBV7-3; D call uncertain. The CDR3 spans 11 residues. Germline V lookup: CDR1 SGHTA, CDR2 FQGTGA. V was clipped by 1 base and J by 7 bases, with 2 bases between them. CDR3 sequence: CASSLKNEQFF. The CDR3 DNA reads TGTGCCAGCAGCTTAAAGAATGAGCAGTTCTTC.

This chain connects TRBV5-6 to TRBJ2-5; D might be TRBD1 (6 bases). The CDR3 is 15 residues long. Deletions cut 4 bases from V and 5 bases from J, with 18 bases between. The germline V gene has CDR1 SGHDT and CDR2 YYEEEE. The CDR3, as DNA: TGTGCCAGCAGCCCCGCCCGTCAGGGGTCGGAGACCCAGTACTTC. It yields the protein CASSPARQGSETQYF.

The chain couples TRBV6-6 to TRBJ2-2; a possible D gene is TRBD1 (5 bases). The length of the CDR3 is 12 residues. The germline V gene encodes CDR1 MNHNY and CDR2 SVGAGI (reference sequence). Trimming left V 2 bases short and J 7 bases short, with 5 bases between. CDR3 residues: CASSYQGGELFF. In nucleotides, the CDR3 is TGTGCCAGCAGTTACCAGGGCGGGGAGCTGTTTTTT.

The rearrangement joins TRBV11-2 to TRBJ1-3; D ambiguous. Germline V gives CDR1 SGHAT, CDR2 FQNNGV. The CDR3 is 14 residues long. V lost 3 bases to trimming and J lost 0 bases, with 6 bases between them. For the CDR3, the DNA is TGTGCCAGCAGCTTGAGCGACTCTGGAAACACCATATATTTT. Protein: CASSLSDSGNTIYF.

V and J are TRBV5-6 and TRBJ1-1, with D hard to call. Germline V gene sequence: CDR1 SGHDT, CDR2 YYEEEE. The CDR3 is 15 amino acids. V was shortened by 4 bases and J by 0 bases, with 13 bases between the two germline ends. CDR3 in amino acids: CASSPEPLMNTEAFF. CDR3 in DNA: TGTGCCAGCAGCCCCGAGCCCCTGATGAACACTGAAGCTTTCTTT.

This chain links TRBV28 with TRBJ1-5; D remains ambiguous. Per the germline V gene, CDR1 is MDHEN and CDR2 is SYDVKM. The CDR3 is made up of 15 amino acids. V dropped 6 bases and J dropped 3 bases, with 15 bases sitting between them. DNA of the CDR3: TGTGCCAGCAGGGGGATTGCCTGGGCCAATCAGCCCCAGCATTTT. This sequence encodes CASRGIAWANQPQHF.

The chain recombines TRBV9 with TRBJ2-3; D may match TRBD1 or TRBD2 (6 bases each). V lost 7 bases and J lost 4, with 19 bases in between. CDR1 is SGDLS and CDR2 is YYNGEE in the germline V gene. This CDR3 has 15 residues. The DNA of the CDR3 is TGTGCCAGCCGCCGAAGGGGGGTTTTGGCAGATACGCAGTATTTT. Translated, it gives CASRRRGVLADTQYF.

The V gene is TRBV6-5, the J gene TRBJ1-1; 10 nucleotides align to TRBD1. The CDR3 has 15 amino acids. The trim removed 5 bases at V and 5 bases at J, leaving 8 bases unmatched. Per the germline V gene, CDR1 is MNHEY and CDR2 is SVGAGI. As DNA, the CDR3 is TGTGCCAGCAGTGGAAGAGGGACAGGGGAAACTGAAGCTTTCTTT. Translated, it gives CASSGRGTGETEAFF.

This chain uses TRBV9 with TRBJ1-2, with 9 bases fitting TRBD1. V lost 3 bases, J lost 6 bases, and 9 bases stayed unmatched. The CDR3 covers 15 residues. Germline-derived CDR1 and CDR2 are SGDLS and YYNGEE. The CDR3 spells CASSGRQGGRNGYTF. CDR3 bases: TGTGCCAGCAGCGGTAGACAGGGGGGAAGGAATGGCTACACCTTC.

The chain recombines TRBV30 with TRBJ2-5; TRBD2 agrees at 7 bases. Germline V gene data show CDR1 as GTSNPN and CDR2 as SVGIG (reference sequence). Losses at the gene ends were 3 bases for V and 4 bases for J; bases not matched to a gene: 14. This CDR3 has 16 amino acids. CDR3 region: CAWSYLGGRTGETQYF. As DNA, the CDR3 is TGTGCCTGGAGCTACCTAGGCGGGAGAACGGGAGAGACCCAGTACTTC.